The clone carrying this T cell receptor (beta chain) showed up just a few times. Sample-barcoded 5' priming and a J-beta primer mix drove a second PCR of about 6 to 12 cycles. TCRdb processed the 5' RACE reads anew with MiXCR; each CDR3 protein has one entry. The sample lists 1.5 million to 2 million distinct CDR3 sequences, around 42% occurring once. This sample was taken from a study of blood T cells in healthy people across ages. This sequence was found in a human donor in good health. Sequenced input: blood.

The CDR3 DNA sequence: TGTGCCAGCAGCCAAGGGACAAGCGGCTACACCTTC. Its translation is CASSQGTSGYTF. This sequence joins TRBV4-2 and TRBJ1-2, with D perhaps matching TRBD1 (5 bases). The V gene's germline CDR1 is LGHNA and CDR2 YNFKEQ. The CDR3 consists of 12 residues. V lost 1 base, J lost 8 bases, and 8 bases lay in between.